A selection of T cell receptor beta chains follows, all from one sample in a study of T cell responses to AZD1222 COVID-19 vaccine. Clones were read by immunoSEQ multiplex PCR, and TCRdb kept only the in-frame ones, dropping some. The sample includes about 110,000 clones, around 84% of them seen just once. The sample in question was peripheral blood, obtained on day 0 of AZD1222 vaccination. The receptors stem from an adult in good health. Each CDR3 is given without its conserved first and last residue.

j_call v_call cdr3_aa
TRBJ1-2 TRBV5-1 ASSSLTGYDGYT
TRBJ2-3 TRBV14 ASSPFFSGVSTDTQY
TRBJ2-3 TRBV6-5 ASSRGQNTDTQY
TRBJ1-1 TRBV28 ASSRGTEAF
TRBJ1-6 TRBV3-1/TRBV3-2 ASSQGGTGARSYNSPLH
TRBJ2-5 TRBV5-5 ASTASNFGETQY
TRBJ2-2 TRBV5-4 ASSLVPGNTGELF
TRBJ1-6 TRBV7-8 ASSLAPPTHRSYNSPLH
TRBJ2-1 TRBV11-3 ASSWGGGEQF
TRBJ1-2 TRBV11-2 ASLRGSNYGYT
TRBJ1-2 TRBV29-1 SVEGRGIYGYT
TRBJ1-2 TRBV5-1 ASSLGGTRDYGYT
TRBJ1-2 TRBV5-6 ASSIDRGRDYGYT
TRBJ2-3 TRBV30 ASGTSGGYTDTQY
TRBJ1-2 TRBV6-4 ASLRTGDYGYT
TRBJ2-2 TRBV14 ASSSGLAAFTGELF
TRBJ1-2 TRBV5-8 ASSRPGQGRAGGYT
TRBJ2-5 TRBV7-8 ASSLVRGGPQETQY
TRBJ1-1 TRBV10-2 ASSESAGNTEAF
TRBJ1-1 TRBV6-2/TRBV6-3 ASSYSLLENTEAF
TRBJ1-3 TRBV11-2 ASSVSGTGGSGNTIY
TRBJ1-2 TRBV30 AWSRDRAIDYGYT
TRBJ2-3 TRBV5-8 ASSPRADTQY
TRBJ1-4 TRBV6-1 ASSEGGENEKLF
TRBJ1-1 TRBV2 ASSERTEAF
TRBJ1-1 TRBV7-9 ASSPGTNLGAEAF
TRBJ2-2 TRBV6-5 ASSYSSQGKGELF
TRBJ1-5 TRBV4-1 ASSQEKGGGQPQH
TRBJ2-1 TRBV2 ASIPLPLRTSGDESSYNEQF
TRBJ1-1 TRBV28 ASNLDRAPYEAF
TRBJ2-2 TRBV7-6 ASSSPHTSRGANTGELF